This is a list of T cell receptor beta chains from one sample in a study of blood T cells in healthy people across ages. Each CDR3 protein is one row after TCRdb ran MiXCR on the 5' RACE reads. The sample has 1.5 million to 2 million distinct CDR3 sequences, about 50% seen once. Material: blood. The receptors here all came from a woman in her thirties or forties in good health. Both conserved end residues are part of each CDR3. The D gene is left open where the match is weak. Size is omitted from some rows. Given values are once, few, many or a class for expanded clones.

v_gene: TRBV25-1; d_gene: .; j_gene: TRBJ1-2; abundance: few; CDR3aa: CASTIGNYGYTF; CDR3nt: TGTGCCAGCACGATCGGGAACTATGGCTACACCTTC
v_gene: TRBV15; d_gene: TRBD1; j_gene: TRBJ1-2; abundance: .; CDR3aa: CATSRTGTGSNYGYTF; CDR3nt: TGTGCCACCAGCCGGACAGGGACTGGGTCTAACTATGGCTACACCTTC
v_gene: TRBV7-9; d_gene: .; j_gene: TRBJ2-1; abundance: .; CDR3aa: CASSLSSSGGANYEQFF; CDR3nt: TGTGCCAGCAGCTTAAGTTCGTCTGGCGGGGCTAACTACGAGCAGTTCTTC
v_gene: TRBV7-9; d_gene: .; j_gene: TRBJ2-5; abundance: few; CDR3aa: CASSYLRGAEYQETQYF; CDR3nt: TGTGCCAGCAGCTATTTACGAGGGGCCGAGTACCAAGAGACCCAGTACTTC
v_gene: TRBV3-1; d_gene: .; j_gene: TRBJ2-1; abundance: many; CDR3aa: CASSRREPNEQFF; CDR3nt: TGTGCCAGCAGCCGTAGGGAACCCAATGAGCAGTTCTTC
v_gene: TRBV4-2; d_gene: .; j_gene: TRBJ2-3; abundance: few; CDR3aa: CASSQEPLSTDTQYF; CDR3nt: TGTGCCAGCAGCCAAGAACCACTATCCACAGATACGCAGTATTTT
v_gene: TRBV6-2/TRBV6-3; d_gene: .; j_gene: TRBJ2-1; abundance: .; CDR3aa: CASNEGVGLTNEQFF; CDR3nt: TGTGCCAGCAACGAAGGAGTGGGCCTCACCAATGAGCAGTTCTTC
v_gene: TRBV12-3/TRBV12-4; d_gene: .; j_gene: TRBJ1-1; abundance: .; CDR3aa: CASRNEGLITEAFF; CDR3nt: TGTGCCAGCAGGAATGAGGGGCTGATCACTGAAGCTTTCTTT
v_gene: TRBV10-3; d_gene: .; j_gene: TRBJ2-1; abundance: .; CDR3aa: CAIGTLVDEQFF; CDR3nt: TGTGCCATAGGGACACTGGTGGATGAGCAGTTCTTC
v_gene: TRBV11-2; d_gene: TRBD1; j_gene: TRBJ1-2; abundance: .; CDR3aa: CASSLGDRGSDYGYTF; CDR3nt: TGTGCCAGCAGCTTAGGGGACAGGGGAAGCGACTATGGCTACACCTTC
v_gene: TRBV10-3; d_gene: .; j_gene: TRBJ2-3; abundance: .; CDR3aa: CAISESVFFLDTQYF; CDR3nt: TGTGCCATCAGTGAGTCAGTATTTTTTCTAGATACGCAGTATTTT
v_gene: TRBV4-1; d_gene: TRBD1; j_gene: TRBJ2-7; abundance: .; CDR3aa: CASSQDPWDSAYEQYF; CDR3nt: TGCGCCAGCAGCCAAGATCCTTGGGACAGTGCCTACGAGCAGTACTTC
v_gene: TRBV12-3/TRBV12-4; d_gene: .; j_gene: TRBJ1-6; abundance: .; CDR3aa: CASKTANVNSPLHF; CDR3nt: TGTGCCAGCAAAACAGCGAACGTTAATTCACCCCTCCACTTT
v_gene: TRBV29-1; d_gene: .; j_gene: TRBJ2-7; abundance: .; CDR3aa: CSVVSPGTGYEQYF; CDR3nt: TGCAGCGTTGTGTCCCCGGGGACCGGGTACGAGCAGTACTTC
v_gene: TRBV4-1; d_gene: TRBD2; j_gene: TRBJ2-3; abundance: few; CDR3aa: CASSQGAGGSRTDTQYF; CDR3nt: TGCGCCAGCAGCCAAGGAGCGGGGGGGTCGAGAACAGATACGCAGTATTTT
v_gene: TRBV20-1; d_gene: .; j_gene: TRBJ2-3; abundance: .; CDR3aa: CSASGTSSGTDTQYF; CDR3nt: TGCAGTGCTAGCGGGACCAGCTCAGGCACAGATACGCAGTATTTT
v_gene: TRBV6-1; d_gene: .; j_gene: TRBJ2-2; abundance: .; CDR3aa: CASSARDVGLFF; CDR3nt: TGTGCCAGCAGTGCCCGGGATGTCGGGCTGTTTTTT
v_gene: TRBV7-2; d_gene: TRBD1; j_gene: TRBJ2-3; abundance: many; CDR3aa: CASSLGQGGTDTQYF; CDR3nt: TGTGCCAGCAGCCTGGGACAGGGTGGGACAGATACGCAGTATTTT
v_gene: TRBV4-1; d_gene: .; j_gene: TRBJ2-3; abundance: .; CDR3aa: CASSHEQGNTQYF; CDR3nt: TGCGCCAGCAGCCACGAACAGGGAAATACGCAGTATTTT
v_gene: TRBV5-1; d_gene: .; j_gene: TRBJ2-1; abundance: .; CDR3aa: CASSKRMGYNEQFF; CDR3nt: TGCGCCAGCAGCAAGCGGATGGGATACAATGAGCAGTTCTTC
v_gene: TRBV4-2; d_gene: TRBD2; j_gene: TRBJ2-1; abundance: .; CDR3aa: CASSPSAGATYNEQFF; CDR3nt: TGTGCCAGCAGTCCCTCAGCGGGGGCAACTTACAATGAGCAGTTCTTC
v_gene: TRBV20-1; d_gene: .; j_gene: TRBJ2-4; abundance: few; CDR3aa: CSASSLAKNIQYF; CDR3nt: TGCAGTGCTAGTTCCCTAGCCAAAAACATTCAGTACTTC
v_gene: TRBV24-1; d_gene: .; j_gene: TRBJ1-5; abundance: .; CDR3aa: CATGATGPNQPQHF; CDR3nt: TGTGCCACCGGTGCGACAGGCCCCAATCAGCCCCAGCATTTT
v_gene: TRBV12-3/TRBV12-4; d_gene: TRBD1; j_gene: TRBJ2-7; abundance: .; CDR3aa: CASSRQGTWEQYF; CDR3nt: TGTGCCAGCAGCCGACAGGGGACCTGGGAGCAGTACTTC
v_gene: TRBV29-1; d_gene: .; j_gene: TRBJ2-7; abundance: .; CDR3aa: CSIGALWRGAPEQYF; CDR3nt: TGCAGCATTGGGGCCTTGTGGAGGGGAGCCCCCGAGCAGTACTTC
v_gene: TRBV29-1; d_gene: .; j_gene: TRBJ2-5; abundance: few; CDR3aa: CSVVFWETQYF; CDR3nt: TGCAGCGTTGTATTTTGGGAGACCCAGTACTTC
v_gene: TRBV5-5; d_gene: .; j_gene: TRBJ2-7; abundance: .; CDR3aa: CASSSRGGYNEQYF; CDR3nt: TGTGCCAGCAGCTCCAGGGGGGGATACAATGAGCAGTACTTC
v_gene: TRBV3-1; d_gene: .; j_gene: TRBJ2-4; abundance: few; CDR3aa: CASSQVPWAPLAKNIQYF; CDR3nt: TGTGCCAGCAGCCAAGTCCCATGGGCTCCTCTAGCCAAAAACATTCAGTACTTC
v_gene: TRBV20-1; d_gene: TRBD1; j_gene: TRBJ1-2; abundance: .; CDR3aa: CSARDPKGQGSGYTF; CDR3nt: TGCAGTGCTAGGGATCCCAAGGGACAGGGATCTGGCTACACCTTC
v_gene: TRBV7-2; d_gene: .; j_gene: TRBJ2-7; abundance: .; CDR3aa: CASSLGVLLYEQYF; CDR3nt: TGTGCCAGCAGCCTAGGCGTCCTACTCTACGAGCAGTACTTC
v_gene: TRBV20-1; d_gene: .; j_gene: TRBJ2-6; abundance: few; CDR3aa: CSASQAGGANVLTF; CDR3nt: TGCAGTGCTAGTCAAGCGGGCGGGGCCAACGTCCTGACTTTC
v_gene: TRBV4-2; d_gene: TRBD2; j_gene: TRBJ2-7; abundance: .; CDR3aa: CASSQRAGEDNEQYF; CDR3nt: TGTGCCAGCAGCCAAAGAGCGGGGGAGGACAATGAGCAGTACTTC
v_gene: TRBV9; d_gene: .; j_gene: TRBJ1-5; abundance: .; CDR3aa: CASSALEGGPNQLQHF; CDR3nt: TGTGCCAGCAGCGCTCTCGAGGGGGGGCCCAATCAGCTCCAGCATTTT
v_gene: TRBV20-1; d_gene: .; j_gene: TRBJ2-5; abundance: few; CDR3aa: CSALRDNSLQETQYF; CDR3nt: TGCAGTGCTCTGAGGGATAACTCCTTACAAGAGACCCAGTACTTC
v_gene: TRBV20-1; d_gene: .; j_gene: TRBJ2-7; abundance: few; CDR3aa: CSASWAQYEQYF; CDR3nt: TGCAGTGCTAGCTGGGCACAGTACGAGCAGTACTTC
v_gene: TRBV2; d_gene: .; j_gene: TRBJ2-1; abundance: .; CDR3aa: CASSDDSYNEQFF; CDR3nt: TGTGCCAGCAGTGATGACAGTTACAATGAGCAGTTCTTC
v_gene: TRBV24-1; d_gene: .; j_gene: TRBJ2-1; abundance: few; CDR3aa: CATSDLGDIEQFF; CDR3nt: TGTGCCACCAGTGATTTGGGGGACATAGAGCAGTTCTTC
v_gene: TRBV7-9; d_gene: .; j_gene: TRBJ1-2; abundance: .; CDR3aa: CASSLSKGSGSPYGYTF; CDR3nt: TGTGCCAGCAGCTTAAGTAAGGGGTCCGGATCCCCCTATGGCTACACCTTC
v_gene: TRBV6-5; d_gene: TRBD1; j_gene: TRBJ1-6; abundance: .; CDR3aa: CASSRGQGSSPLHF; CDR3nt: TGTGCCAGCAGCCGCGGACAGGGTTCCTCACCCCTCCACTTT
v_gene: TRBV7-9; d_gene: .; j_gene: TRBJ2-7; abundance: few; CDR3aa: CASSHTGTLINEQYF; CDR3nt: TGTGCCAGCAGTCATACGGGAACCTTGATCAACGAGCAGTACTTC
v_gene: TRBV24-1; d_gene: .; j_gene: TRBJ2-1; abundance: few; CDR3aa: CATSDLGGPYNEQFF; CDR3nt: TGTGCCACCAGTGATTTGGGGGGCCCCTACAATGAGCAGTTCTTC
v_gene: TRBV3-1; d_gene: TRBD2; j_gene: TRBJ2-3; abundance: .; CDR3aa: CASSQTGGTTDTQYF; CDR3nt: TGTGCCAGCAGCCAAACGGGGGGGACCACAGATACGCAGTATTTT
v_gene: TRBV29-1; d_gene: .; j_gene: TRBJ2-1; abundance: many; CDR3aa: CSVGTLNEQFF; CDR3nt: TGCAGCGTCGGGACCCTCAATGAGCAGTTCTTC
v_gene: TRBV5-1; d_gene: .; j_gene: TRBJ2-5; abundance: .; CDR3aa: CASSLDRNKGTQYF; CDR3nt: TGCGCCAGCAGCTTGGACCGTAACAAAGGGACCCAGTACTTC
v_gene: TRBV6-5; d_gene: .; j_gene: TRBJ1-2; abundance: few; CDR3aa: CASSYASYGYTF; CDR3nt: TGTGCCAGCAGTTATGCGAGCTATGGCTACACCTTC
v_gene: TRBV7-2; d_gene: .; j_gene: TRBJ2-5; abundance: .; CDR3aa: CASRPGTAGTQYF; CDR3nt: TGTGCCAGCAGGCCCGGGACAGCGGGGACCCAGTACTTC
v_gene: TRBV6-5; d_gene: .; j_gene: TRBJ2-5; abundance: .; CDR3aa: CASSYSRPTYGQYF; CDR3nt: TGTGCCAGCAGTTACTCGAGGCCTACCTACGGGCAGTACTTC
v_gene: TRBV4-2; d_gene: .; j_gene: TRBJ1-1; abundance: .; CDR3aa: CASSQDLPERGTEAFF; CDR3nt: TGTGCCAGCAGCCAAGATCTTCCGGAGAGGGGCACTGAAGCTTTCTTT
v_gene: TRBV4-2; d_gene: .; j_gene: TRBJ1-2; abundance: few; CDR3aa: CASNPDGHDWGYTF; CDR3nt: TGTGCCAGCAATCCCGATGGACATGATTGGGGCTACACCTTC
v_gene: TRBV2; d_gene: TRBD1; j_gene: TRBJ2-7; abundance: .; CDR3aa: CASTPDRGLTYEQYF; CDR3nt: TGTGCCAGCACTCCGGACAGGGGGCTTACCTACGAGCAGTACTTC
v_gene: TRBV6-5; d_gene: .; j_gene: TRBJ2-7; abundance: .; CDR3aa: CASSYSSSETYEQYF; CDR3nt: TGTGCCAGCAGTTACTCGAGTTCAGAGACCTACGAGCAGTACTTC
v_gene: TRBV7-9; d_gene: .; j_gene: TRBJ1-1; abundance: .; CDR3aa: CASQSGRWNTEAFF; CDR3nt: TGTGCCAGCCAGTCCGGGAGATGGAACACTGAAGCTTTCTTT
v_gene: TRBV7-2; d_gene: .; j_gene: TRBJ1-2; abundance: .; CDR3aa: CASSPRRDSGDGYTF; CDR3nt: TGTGCCAGCAGCCCGCGCCGGGACTCAGGCGATGGCTACACCTTC
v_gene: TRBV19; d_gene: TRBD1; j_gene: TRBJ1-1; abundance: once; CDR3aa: CASSMDRVTEAFF; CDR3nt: TGTGCCAGTAGTATGGACAGGGTGACTGAAGCTTTCTTT
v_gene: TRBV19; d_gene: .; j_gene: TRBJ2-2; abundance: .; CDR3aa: CASGMTASNTGELFF; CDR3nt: TGTGCCAGTGGGATGACAGCGTCGAACACCGGGGAGCTGTTTTTT